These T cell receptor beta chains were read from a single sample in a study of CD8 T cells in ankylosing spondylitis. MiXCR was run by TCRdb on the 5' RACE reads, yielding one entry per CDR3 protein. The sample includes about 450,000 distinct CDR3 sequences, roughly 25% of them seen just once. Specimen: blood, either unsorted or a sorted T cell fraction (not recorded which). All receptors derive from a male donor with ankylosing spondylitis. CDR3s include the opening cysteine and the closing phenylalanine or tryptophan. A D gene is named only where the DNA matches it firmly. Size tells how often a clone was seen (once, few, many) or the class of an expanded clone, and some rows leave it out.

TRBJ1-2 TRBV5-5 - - TGTGCCAGCAGCTTGGGGGCAGGGAGCTATGGCTACACCTTC CASSLGAGSYGYTF
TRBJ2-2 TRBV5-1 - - TGCGCCAGCAGCCTAAGGGACCACCCCACCGGGGAGCTGTTTTTT CASSLRDHPTGELFF
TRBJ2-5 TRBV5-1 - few TGCGCCAGCAGCTTGGAGGAGGTCTGGGAGACCCAGTACTTC CASSLEEVWETQYF
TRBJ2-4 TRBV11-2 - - TGTGCCAGCAGCCCTTTGGGGGGCGGCAAAAACATTCAGTACTTC CASSPLGGGKNIQYF
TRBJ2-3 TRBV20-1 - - TGCAGTGCTGCCATGGGGGGGCCAGATACGCAGTATTTT CSAAMGGPDTQYF
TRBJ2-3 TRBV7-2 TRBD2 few TGTGCCAGCAGCTCCCGGACTAGCGGGAGTTACGCAGATACGCAGTATTTT CASSSRTSGSYADTQYF
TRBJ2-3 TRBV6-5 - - TGTGCCAGCAGTTATCAAGGCGGAACAGATACGCAGTATTTT CASSYQGGTDTQYF
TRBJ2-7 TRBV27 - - TGTGCCAGCAGTTTGGGCCCGTCGCCCATCTACGAGCAGTACTTC CASSLGPSPIYEQYF
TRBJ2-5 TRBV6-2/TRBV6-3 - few TGTGCCAGCAGTTACTTGGGCGCACAAGAGACCCAGTACTTC CASSYLGAQETQYF
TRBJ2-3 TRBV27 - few TGTGCCAGCAAATGGGATGGGGCAACAGATACGCAGTATTTT CASKWDGATDTQYF
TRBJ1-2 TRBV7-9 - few TGTGCCAGCAGCTTAGCGGCAGGGATCCATGGCTACACCTTC CASSLAAGIHGYTF
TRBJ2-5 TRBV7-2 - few TGTGCCAGCAGCCTGGTGGGGGAAGGAGAGACCCAGTACTTC CASSLVGEGETQYF
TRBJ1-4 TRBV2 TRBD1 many TGTGCCAGCAGCCAACAGGGGGCAGTCAGTGAAAAACTGTTTTTT CASSQQGAVSEKLFF
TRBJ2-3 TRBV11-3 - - TGTGCCAGCAGCTTAGGGGGACCTTCAGATACGCAGTATTTT CASSLGGPSDTQYF
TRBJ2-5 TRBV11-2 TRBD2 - TGTGCCAGCAGCCATGGACTAGCGGGTTCTCAAGAGACCCAGTACTTC CASSHGLAGSQETQYF
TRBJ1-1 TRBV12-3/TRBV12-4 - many TGTGCCAGCAGTTTAGAGGCGGGTACTGAAGCTTTCTTT CASSLEAGTEAFF
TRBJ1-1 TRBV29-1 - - TGCAGCGTAGAAGACCACAGGGTTCCAATCCTTGAAGCTTTCTTT CSVEDHRVPILEAFF
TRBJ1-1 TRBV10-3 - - TGTGCCATCAGTGAACCGGCGCAGGGAAATGGAGCTTTCTTT CAISEPAQGNGAFF
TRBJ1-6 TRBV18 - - TGTGCCAGCTCACCACCGGCTTCCGGCAGCGATAATTCACCCCTCCACTTT CASSPPASGSDNSPLHF
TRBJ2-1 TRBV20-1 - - TGCAGTGCCCGGGGCAACGGGGGGCAGTTCTTC CSARGNGGQFF
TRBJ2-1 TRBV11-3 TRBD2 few TGTGCCAGCAGCTGGGGGGGTGAGCAGTTCTTC CASSWGGEQFF
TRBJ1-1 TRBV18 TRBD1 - TGTGCCAGCTCAGCTACAGGGGGCTCGGGCACTGAAGCTTTCTTT CASSATGGSGTEAFF
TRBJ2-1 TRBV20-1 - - TGCAGTGCTAGAGACCGGGCAGGGTCGAATGAGCAGTTCTTC CSARDRAGSNEQFF
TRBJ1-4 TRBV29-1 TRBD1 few TGCAGCGTTGGGACAGGGGCTGGTAATGAAAAACTGTTTTTT CSVGTGAGNEKLFF
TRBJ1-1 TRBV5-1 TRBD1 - TGCGCCAGCAGCTCGGCGGGACAGGGGGCTTGGGGCACTGAAGCTTTCTTT CASSSAGQGAWGTEAFF
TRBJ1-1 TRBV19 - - TGTGCCAGTAGCTATACACAGAACACTGAAGCTTTCTTT CASSYTQNTEAFF
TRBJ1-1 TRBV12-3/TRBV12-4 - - TGTGCCAGCACCGTGACAGTGAACACTGAAGCTTTCTTT CASTVTVNTEAFF
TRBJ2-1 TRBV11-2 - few TGTGCCAGCAGGCCCTGGGGTGCGTATGACAATGAGCAGTTCTTC CASRPWGAYDNEQFF
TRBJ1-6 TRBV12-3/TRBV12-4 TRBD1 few TGTGCCAGCAGCACGGAGGGGGCCAATTCACCCCTCCACTTT CASSTEGANSPLHF
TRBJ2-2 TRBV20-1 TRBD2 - TGCAGTGCTAGGGTTACTAGCGGGAGCGGGAACACCGGGGAGCTGTTTTTT CSARVTSGSGNTGELFF
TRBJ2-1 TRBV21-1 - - TGTGCCAGCAATGACAGGAGGTCCTACAATGAGCAGTTCTTC CASNDRRSYNEQFF
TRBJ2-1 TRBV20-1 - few TGCAGTGCTAGAGGGATAAGGTCGAGAGAGCAGTTCTTC CSARGIRSREQFF
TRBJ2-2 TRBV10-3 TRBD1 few TGTGCCATCACCGGGACAGGGGGCAACACCGGGGAGCTGTTTTTT CAITGTGGNTGELFF
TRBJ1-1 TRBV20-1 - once TGCAGTGCTTTTAGGGGGACTGAAGCTTTCTTT CSAFRGTEAFF
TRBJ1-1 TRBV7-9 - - TGTGCCAGCAGCTTATTGGAGACCACTGAAGCTTTCTTT CASSLLETTEAFF
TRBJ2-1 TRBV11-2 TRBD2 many TGTGCCAGCAGCGAACACCTAGCGGGAGTCAATGAGCAGTTCTTC CASSEHLAGVNEQFF
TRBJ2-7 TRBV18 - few TGTGCCAGCTCACCAGCGAGCGGCGAGCAGTACTTC CASSPASGEQYF
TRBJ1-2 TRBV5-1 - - TGCGCCAGCAGCTTGGTGGGGGCGTTCGACTATGGCTACACCTTC CASSLVGAFDYGYTF
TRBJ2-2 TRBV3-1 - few TGTGCCAGCAGCCAGGTGACAAGGAACACCGGGGAGCTGTTTTTT CASSQVTRNTGELFF
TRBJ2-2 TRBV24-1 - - TGTGCCACCAGTGAAGGGGGTGCCGGGGAGCTGTTTTTT CATSEGGAGELFF
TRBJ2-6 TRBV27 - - TGTGCCAGCAGTTTAGTCGCGCTCCGCTCTGGGGCCAACGTCCTGACTTTC CASSLVALRSGANVLTF
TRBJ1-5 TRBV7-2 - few TGTGCCAGCAGCCGCAGGGTCTTTAGCAATCAGCCCCAGCATTTT CASSRRVFSNQPQHF
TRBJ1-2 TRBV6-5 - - TGTGCCAGCAGGGAAGCTACTGGCTACACCTTC CASREATGYTF
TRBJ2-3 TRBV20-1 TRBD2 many TGCAGTGCTAGTATTTTAGCGGGAGGACGCACAGATACGCAGTATTTT CSASILAGGRTDTQYF
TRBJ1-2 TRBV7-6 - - TGTGCCATCCTTACGGGGCCGGGCTACACCTTC CAILTGPGYTF